The following is a T cell receptor (beta chain) sequence with its context. Its antigen specificity is not known. No much larger clone is present one base from it, and per-base qualities are unavailable. The library was produced with the immunoSEQ multiplex PCR assay. The clones in this table, taken by TCRdb from immuneACCESS, are in-frame only. Not every clone is retained; where verified, under half of the shortfall comes from an unresolved V gene, and the cause of the rest is unknown. This sample comprises 79,000 or so clones, around 90% of them detected only once. The top ten clones comprise roughly 0.37% of the sample. The germline V gene (reference sequence) yields WNHNN for CDR1 and SYGVQD for CDR2. V is cut by 2 bases and J by 5 bases, and the space between the germline ends is 9 bases. From the cysteine up to the phenylalanine, the CDR3 has a length of 14 residues. Of all the DNA, just the CDR3 is kept, 42 bases in frame from base 1.

This entry is derived from a study of technical replicates of blood from a handful of donors (dated by TCRdb to 2016 to 2017). Input material: T cells isolated from PBMCs. This TCR was recovered from a human donor in good health. The chain couples TRBV10-1 to TRBJ1-4; a confident D gene designation cannot be given. The CDR3 reads as follows: CASSEDGGNEKLFF. The bases are TGCGCCAGCAGTGAGGACGGAGGGAATGAAAAACTGTTTTTT.